This T cell receptor (beta chain) was captured by sequencing in a study of immune cell composition in non-small cell lung cancer. Points from the study as a whole: Tumour-associated clones >0.5% occurred in 33% of adenocarcinomas, approximately 74% of squamous.

Data came from immunoSEQ multiplex PCR; TCRdb stores just in-frame clones and leaves some out. The repertoire holds 2,000 to 2,500 clones, with over 70% as singletons. Normal lung was sampled as far from the tumour as possible, at least 3 cm. With regard to this clone: Its antigen remains unidentified.

The CDR3 runs 13 residues. CDR1 is LNHDA, CDR2 SQIVND, per germline (reference sequence). Trimming took 9 bases from V and 2 from J, leaving 13 bases between them. The clonotype comes from a human donor with non-small cell lung cancer. The chain recombines TRBV19 with TRBJ1-1; D gene ambiguous. Sequenced sample: non-adjacent lung tissue. CDR3 region: CASKRGPNTEAFF. CDR3 bases: TGTGCCAGCAAACGGGGTCCTAACACTGAAGCTTTCTTT.